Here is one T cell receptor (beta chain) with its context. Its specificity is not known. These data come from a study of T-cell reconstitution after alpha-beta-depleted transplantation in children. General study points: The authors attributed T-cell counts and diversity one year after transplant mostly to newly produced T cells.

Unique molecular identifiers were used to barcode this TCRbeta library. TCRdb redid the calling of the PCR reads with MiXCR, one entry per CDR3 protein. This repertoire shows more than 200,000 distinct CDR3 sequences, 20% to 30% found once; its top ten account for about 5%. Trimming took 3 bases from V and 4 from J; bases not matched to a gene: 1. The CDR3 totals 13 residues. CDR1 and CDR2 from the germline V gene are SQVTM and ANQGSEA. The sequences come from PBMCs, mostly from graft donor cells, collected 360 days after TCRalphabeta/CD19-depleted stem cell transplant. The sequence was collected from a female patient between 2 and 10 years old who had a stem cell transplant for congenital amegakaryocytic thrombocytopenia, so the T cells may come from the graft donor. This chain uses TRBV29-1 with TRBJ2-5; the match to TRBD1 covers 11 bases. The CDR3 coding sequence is TGCAGCGTTGAGGGACAGGGGGGAGAGACCCAGTACTTC. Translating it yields CSVEGQGGETQYF.